Below, 23 T cell receptor beta chains from the same sample are listed, as sequenced in a study of spatial heterogeneity in lung cancer. The sample's time point: blood at routine non-recurrence follow-up after resection. TCRdb processed the 5' RACE reads anew with MiXCR; each CDR3 protein has one entry. Altogether around 40,000 distinct CDR3 sequences are present, more than 6.5% being singletons, with the ten largest covering over 8%. The starting material was PBMCs, obtained at follow-up. These receptors were collected from a male donor with early-stage non-small cell lung cancer.

Many counts were recorded for this clonotype. The rearrangement uses TRBV7-8 and TRBJ1-5; 7 bases match TRBD1. The CDR3 runs to 17 residues. Germline lookup yields CDR1 SGHVS and CDR2 FQNEAQ. With V trimmed by 5 bases and J by 7 bases, 17 bases remained unmatched. Here the CDR3 reads CASSPIRQGLIEQPQHF. CDR3 nucleotides: TGTGCCAGCAGCCCTATCAGACAGGGTCTTATTGAGCAGCCCCAGCATTTT.

In this sample, this clonotype turned up many times. The gene calls are TRBV7-8 and TRBJ2-1, with 7 bases fitting TRBD1. After removal of 8 bases from V and 1 base from J, the junction contained 8 bases not matched to a gene. Germline V gene sequence: CDR1 SGHVS, CDR2 FQNEAQ. CDR3 length: 15 amino acids. The CDR3 nucleotides are TGTGCCAGCCGAAGTAGACAGGGATCCTACAATGAGCAGTTCTTC. Amino acid sequence: CASRSRQGSYNEQFF. Filled out from reference TRBV7-8 and TRBJ2-1, the complete variable domain reads GAGVSQSPRYKVAKRGQDVALRCDPISGHVSLFWYQQALGQGPEFLTYFQNEAQLDKSGLPSDRFFAERPEGSVSTLKIQRTQQEDSAVYLCASRSRQGSYNEQFFGPGTRLTVL.

The chain uses TRBV10-3 and TRBJ1-1; D gene ambiguous. The germline CDR1 and CDR2 sequences are ENHRY and SYGVKD. The V gene lost 5 bases and the J gene lost 0 bases, with 10 bases spanning the gap. The CDR3 is 14 amino acids. In DNA, the CDR3 is TGTGCCATCAGTAAGGAGGCCATGAACACTGAAGCTTTCTTT. Its protein product is CAISKEAMNTEAFF.

Many counts were recorded for this clonotype. A read error may account for a junction end that differs from germline. This rearrangement joins TRBV29-1 to TRBJ1-2; no definite D call. CDR3 length: 13 residues. Germline V gene lookup returns CDR1 SQVTM and CDR2 ANQGSEA. CDR3 coding DNA: TGCAACGTTGCTGTGATGGATAACTATGGCTACACCTTC. This sequence encodes CNVAVMDNYGYTF.

This clonotype was found many times. V and J are TRBV6-5 and TRBJ1-1; 9 positions agree with TRBD1. The junction had 10 bases not matched to a gene; V was cut back by 6 bases and J by 11 bases. The CDR3 contains 13 residues. The germline CDR1 and CDR2 sequences are MNHEY and SVGAGI. CDR3 protein: CASRSRTGAGAFF. As DNA, the CDR3 is TGTGCCAGCAGATCACGGACAGGGGCAGGTGCTTTCTTT.

The chain has TRBV13 and TRBJ2-1; D remains unclear. This CDR3 is 15 amino acids long. The ends were cut back, 3 bases at V and 0 bases at J, with 9 bases in the middle. Germline-derived CDR1 and CDR2 are PRHDT and FYEKMQ (reference sequence). This CDR3 reads CASSFDISSYNEQFF. CDR3 DNA: TGTGCCAGCAGCTTTGACATAAGCTCCTACAATGAGCAGTTCTTC.

This clonotype has a handful of counts. The chain has TRBV7-2 and TRBJ2-2; TRBD2 might be the D (5 bases). The CDR3 has 14 residues. The germline gives CDR1 SGHTA, CDR2 FQGNSA. The V and J ends lost 2 bases and 6 bases respectively, with 10 bases between them. The CDR3 protein is CASSLIRESGELFF. DNA for the CDR3: TGTGCCAGCAGCTTAATTAGGGAGTCCGGGGAGCTGTTTTTT.

In its sample, this clonotype was seen many times. V usage is TRBV25-1 and J usage is TRBJ1-2, with D unclear. V shed 3 bases and J shed 4 bases, with 12 bases lying between them. This CDR3 contains 14 residues. Germline CDR1 MGHDK, CDR2 SYGVNS. CDR3 sequence (DNA): TGTGCCAGCAGTGAGGGCGATTTAACCTATGGCTACACCTTC. It codes for CASSEGDLTYGYTF.

This clonotype was picked up many times. V usage is TRBV11-1 and J usage is TRBJ2-3, with 10 bases matching TRBD2. The V gene end was trimmed by 4 bases and the J gene end by 2 bases; junction bases not matched to a gene: 9. Per germline, CDR1 SGHAT and CDR2 FQDESV (reference sequence). The CDR3 runs 17 residues. CDR3 loop: CASSSLGAGGYTDTQYF. CDR3 nucleotides: TGTGCCAGCAGCTCCCTAGGAGCGGGGGGGTACACAGATACGCAGTATTTT.

This clonotype has ten or more counts. The gene calls are TRBV19 and TRBJ1-1; the D is unclear. Germline V gene data show CDR1 as LNHDA and CDR2 as SQIVND (reference sequence). Trimming removed 3 bases at V and 2 bases at J, with 7 bases between. The CDR3 spans 13 residues. Here the CDR3 reads CASSIGRNTEAFF. The CDR3, as DNA: TGTGCCAGTAGTATCGGGAGAAACACTGAAGCTTTCTTT. Combining the CDR3 with reference TRBV19 and TRBJ1-1 gives the whole variable domain DGGITQSPKYLFRKEGQNVTLSCEQNLNHDAMYWYRQDPGQGLRLIYYSQIVNDFQKGDIAEGYSVSREKKESFPLTVTSAQKNPTAFYLCASSIGRNTEAFFGQGTRLTVV.

The chain links TRBV9 to TRBJ1-2; 9 nucleotides match TRBD1. The CDR3 has 15 residues. Germline CDR1 reads SGDLS; CDR2 reads YYNGEE. V shed 3 bases and J 8 bases; nucleotides not matched to a gene: 11. The CDR3 nucleotides are TGTGCCAGCAGCGGAAACAGGGGGCATGTAAGGGGCTACACCTTC. It yields the protein CASSGNRGHVRGYTF.

This clonotype appeared many times. The rearrangement joins TRBV6-6 to TRBJ2-7; perhaps TRBD2 as D (6 bases). The ends were cut back, 8 bases at V and 3 bases at J, with 17 bases in the middle. Germline CDR1 and CDR2: MNHNY and SVGAGI (reference sequence). The CDR3 sequence is 14 residues long. CDR3: CASREGGRVYEQYF. CDR3 DNA: TGTGCCAGCCGAGAGGGAGGTCGGGTCTACGAGCAGTACTTC.

Concerning this clonotype: At one end the junction does not follow the germline gene, possibly because of a read error. The chain employs TRBV6-5 and TRBJ2-5; 10 nucleotides match TRBD2. The CDR3 has 15 residues. Germline values: CDR1 MNHEY, CDR2 SVGAGI. The CDR3 bases are TGTGCCAGCAGTAACTCGGGACTAGCGTACGAGACCCAGTACTTC. Its translation: CASSNSGLAYETQYF.

This clonotype was detected ten times or more. This chain uses TRBV27 with TRBJ2-7, with D unresolved. The germline gives CDR1 MNHEY, CDR2 SMNVEV (reference sequence). V lost 0 bases and J 4 bases, leaving 13 bases between the germline ends. The CDR3 is 15 residues long. In DNA form, the CDR3 reads TGTGCCAGCAGTTTATCGATGGGATATGGGTACGAGCAGTACTTC. This sequence encodes CASSLSMGYGYEQYF.

This clonotype occurred many times. The J gene is TRBJ2-5, the V gene TRBV2; TRBD1 is a possible D gene (5 bases). The germline gives CDR1 SNHLY, CDR2 FYNNEI. This CDR3 spans 13 amino acids. V shed 0 bases and J shed 8 bases, with 10 bases lying between them. The CDR3 DNA is TGTGCCAGCAGTGAAGCTCTGACAGCTACCCAGTACTTC. Residues: CASSEALTATQYF.

In this sample, this clonotype turned up many times. CDR3: CASSLAHSDTGELFF. In DNA form, the CDR3 reads TGCGCCAGCAGCTTGGCCCACTCGGACACCGGGGAGCTGTTTTTT. The rearrangement uses TRBV5-1 and TRBJ2-2; D remains ambiguous. V was trimmed by 0 bases and J by 3 bases, leaving 9 bases between them. This CDR3 has 15 amino acids. CDR1 is SGHRS and CDR2 is YFSETQ in the germline V gene. The variable domain in full, with the rest retrieved from reference TRBV5-1 and TRBJ2-2, is KAGVTQTPRYLIKTRGQQVTLSCSPISGHRSVSWYQQTPGQGLQFLFEYFSETQRNKGNFPGRFSGRQFSNSRSEMNVSTLELGDSALYLCASSLAHSDTGELFFGEGSRLTVL.

The sample holds many counts of this clonotype. Since a much larger clone is just one base distant, this may be a read error. The CDR3 is CASSSIGLTEVFF. The CDR3 coding sequence is TGTGCCAGCAGTTCCATCGGGTTGACTGAAGTTTTCTTT. The J gene is TRBJ1-1, the V gene TRBV6-5, with D hard to call. Germline-derived CDR1 and CDR2 are MNHEY and SVGAGI. The CDR3 length is 13 residues.

This clonotype was found many times. The genes are TRBV6-5 and TRBJ1-6; D is undetermined. CDR1 is MNHEY, CDR2 SVGAGI, per germline. The V end was cut by 2 bases, the J end by 7 bases, with 12 bases between. The CDR3 runs to 15 residues. The CDR3 here is CASSYRAANNSPLHF. CDR3 sequence (DNA): TGTGCCAGCAGTTACAGGGCAGCTAACAATTCACCCCTCCACTTT.

This chain uses TRBV5-1 with TRBJ2-7; 8 positions agree with TRBD1. V shed 0 bases, J shed 3 bases, and the junction held 5 bases outside the gene matches. Germline assignment: CDR1 SGHRS and CDR2 YFSETQ. This CDR3 has 15 residues. The CDR3 DNA reads as TGCGCCAGCAGCTTGGCGGACAGGGCCGTCTACGAGCAGTACTTC. Translation gives CASSLADRAVYEQYF.

A few counts support this clonotype. The chain has TRBV13 and TRBJ1-1; 7 nucleotides line up with TRBD1. This CDR3 is 17 amino acids long. Looked up from germline, CDR1 is PRHDT and CDR2 is FYEKMQ (reference sequence). Germline trimming cut 4 bases from V and 7 bases from J; bases unmatched to any gene: 18. CDR3 coding DNA: TGTGCCAGCAGCTCCCCCCAAGGGGACAGCCGCCCCTTTGAAGCTTTCTTT. Encoded protein: CASSSPQGDSRPFEAFF.

This clonotype was observed at least ten times. J is TRBJ2-2 and V is TRBV24-1; perhaps TRBD1 as D (5 bases). Trimming removed 10 bases from V and 1 base from J, with 12 bases in between. The CDR3 contains 14 residues. Germline V gives CDR1 KGHDR, CDR2 SFDVKD. For the CDR3, the DNA is TGTGCCACGGGGCCCCCGGGGAACACCGGGGAGCTGTTTTTT. Translating it yields CATGPPGNTGELFF.

The CDR3 bases are TGTGCCAGCTCACCCGCCCGCTCTGGAAACACCATATATTTT. Translation gives CASSPARSGNTIYF. V usage is TRBV18 and J usage is TRBJ1-3; D gene unclear. V was cut by 3 bases and J by 0 bases, with 6 bases left in between. Germline CDR1 and CDR2: KGHSH and LQKENI. The CDR3 covers 14 residues.

This clonotype was found many times. At one boundary the junction diverges from the germline segment, which might be a read error. J is TRBJ2-1 and V is TRBV7-7; D call uncertain. Germline-derived CDR1 and CDR2 are SSHAT and FNYEAQ (reference sequence). This CDR3 region has 13 residues. In DNA form, the CDR3 reads TGTGCTAGCAGCTTAGGACCGACCAATGAGCAGTTCTTC. Translation: CASSLGPTNEQFF.